These T cell receptor beta chains were read from a single sample in a study of T cells in Graves' hyperthyroidism and ophthalmopathy. One entry per CDR3 protein results from TCRdb running MiXCR on the multiplex PCR reads. Among about 270,000 distinct CDR3 sequences listed, over 12% were seen once. The sequenced material came from blood. Every receptor here comes from a woman between 50 and 59 years old with Graves' hyperthyroidism that later progressed to Graves' ophthalmopathy. Each CDR3 is given with its conserved first and last residue. The D gene is left open where the match is weak. Clone size is shown for a subset of rows, as once, few, many or a class of expanded clone.

v_call: TRBV9
clone_size: NA
cdr3_length: 14
j_call: TRBJ2-7
d_call: NA
cdr3_aa: CASSVEQTPYEQYF
cdr3_nt: TGTGCCAGCAGCGTAGAGCAGACACCCTACGAGCAGTACTTC

v_call: TRBV20-1
clone_size: many
cdr3_length: 16
j_call: TRBJ2-7
d_call: TRBD2
cdr3_aa: CSARDLASGKYYEQYF
cdr3_nt: TGCAGTGCTAGAGATCTGGCTAGCGGTAAATACTACGAGCAGTACTTC

v_call: TRBV30
clone_size: NA
cdr3_length: 14
j_call: TRBJ2-7
d_call: NA
cdr3_aa: CAWRDGSRAYEQYF
cdr3_nt: TGTGCCTGGAGAGACGGGAGCCGTGCCTACGAGCAGTACTTC

v_call: TRBV28
clone_size: many
cdr3_length: 17
j_call: TRBJ2-1
d_call: TRBD2
cdr3_aa: CASSGNVGLAGYNEQFF
cdr3_nt: TGTGCCAGCAGTGGAAATGTGGGACTAGCGGGATACAATGAGCAGTTCTTC

v_call: TRBV2
clone_size: NA
cdr3_length: 14
j_call: TRBJ2-5
d_call: TRBD2
cdr3_aa: CASSEGVGGETQHF
cdr3_nt: TGTGCCAGCAGTGAAGGGGTCGGGGGGGAGACCCAGCACTTC

v_call: TRBV11-2
clone_size: many
cdr3_length: 14
j_call: TRBJ2-7
d_call: NA
cdr3_aa: CASSPPGNTYEQYF
cdr3_nt: TGTGCCAGCAGCCCCCCCGGGAACACCTACGAGCAGTACTTC

v_call: TRBV10-3
clone_size: many
cdr3_length: 14
j_call: TRBJ2-3
d_call: NA
cdr3_aa: CAIRKTGRGDTQYF
cdr3_nt: TGTGCCATCAGAAAGACAGGGCGGGGAGATACGCAGTATTTT

v_call: TRBV6-1
clone_size: many
cdr3_length: 14
j_call: TRBJ2-2
d_call: NA
cdr3_aa: CASSWDPQLGELFF
cdr3_nt: TGTGCCAGCAGCTGGGACCCTCAGCTCGGGGAGCTGTTTTTT

v_call: TRBV27
clone_size: many
cdr3_length: 14
j_call: TRBJ1-1
d_call: NA
cdr3_aa: CASRDGQLNTEAFF
cdr3_nt: TGTGCCAGCAGAGACGGACAGCTGAACACTGAAGCTTTCTTT

v_call: TRBV13
clone_size: many
cdr3_length: 13
j_call: TRBJ2-3
d_call: NA
cdr3_aa: CASSLLGPDTQYF
cdr3_nt: TGTGCCAGCAGCTTACTAGGCCCAGATACGCAGTATTTT

v_call: TRBV4-1
clone_size: few
cdr3_length: 15
j_call: TRBJ2-7
d_call: NA
cdr3_aa: CASSQLGRADYEQYF
cdr3_nt: TGCGCCAGCAGCCAACTCGGCAGGGCAGATTACGAGCAGTACTTC

v_call: TRBV5-1
clone_size: many
cdr3_length: 15
j_call: TRBJ2-1
d_call: NA
cdr3_aa: CASSLAASSLDEQFF
cdr3_nt: TGCGCCAGCAGCTTGGCAGCTAGCAGCCTCGATGAGCAGTTCTTC

v_call: TRBV20-1
clone_size: many
cdr3_length: 12
j_call: TRBJ2-1
d_call: NA
cdr3_aa: CSARDGLRTGFF
cdr3_nt: TGCAGTGCTAGAGACGGATTAAGGACGGGGTTCTTC

v_call: TRBV7-9
clone_size: many
cdr3_length: 17
j_call: TRBJ1-3
d_call: TRBD1
cdr3_aa: CASSIWTGTISGNTIYF
cdr3_nt: TGTGCCAGCAGCATATGGACAGGGACCATCTCTGGAAACACCATATATTTT

v_call: TRBV3-1
clone_size: many
cdr3_length: 12
j_call: TRBJ1-1
d_call: NA
cdr3_aa: CASSLTGIGAFF
cdr3_nt: TGTGCCAGCAGCCTAACAGGGATCGGAGCTTTCTTT

v_call: TRBV3-1
clone_size: many
cdr3_length: 15
j_call: TRBJ2-3
d_call: NA
cdr3_aa: CASSPTVTSTDTQYF
cdr3_nt: TGTGCCAGCAGTCCGACAGTCACTAGCACAGATACGCAGTATTTT

v_call: TRBV3-1
clone_size: many
cdr3_length: 14
j_call: TRBJ2-7
d_call: NA
cdr3_aa: CASSPPGHKYEQYF
cdr3_nt: TGTGCCAGCAGCCCTCCGGGACATAAATACGAGCAGTACTTC

v_call: TRBV28
clone_size: NA
cdr3_length: 14
j_call: TRBJ1-6
d_call: TRBD1
cdr3_aa: CASTPTGSDSPLHF
cdr3_nt: TGTGCCAGCACCCCGACAGGGAGCGATTCACCCCTCCACTTT

v_call: TRBV28
clone_size: many
cdr3_length: 15
j_call: TRBJ1-5
d_call: TRBD1
cdr3_aa: CASSFPRQGGTPQHF
cdr3_nt: TGTGCCAGCAGTTTTCCTCGACAGGGTGGTACGCCCCAGCATTTT

v_call: TRBV11-2
clone_size: many
cdr3_length: 15
j_call: TRBJ2-3
d_call: TRBD2
cdr3_aa: CASSSYREGADTQYF
cdr3_nt: TGTGCCAGCAGCTCTTATCGGGAGGGCGCAGATACGCAGTATTTT

v_call: TRBV2
clone_size: few
cdr3_length: 13
j_call: TRBJ1-3
d_call: NA
cdr3_aa: CASNPESGNTIYF
cdr3_nt: TGTGCCAGCAACCCAGAATCTGGAAACACCATATATTTT

v_call: TRBV7-9
clone_size: NA
cdr3_length: 12
j_call: TRBJ2-7
d_call: NA
cdr3_aa: CASAIGVYEQYF
cdr3_nt: TGTGCCAGCGCGATCGGAGTCTACGAGCAGTACTTC

v_call: TRBV20-1
clone_size: NA
cdr3_length: 13
j_call: TRBJ2-1
d_call: TRBD2
cdr3_aa: CSASSAGVGEQFF
cdr3_nt: TGCAGTGCTAGTTCTGCGGGAGTCGGTGAGCAGTTCTTC

v_call: TRBV18
clone_size: many
cdr3_length: 14
j_call: TRBJ2-6
d_call: NA
cdr3_aa: CASSPTAGANVLTF
cdr3_nt: TGTGCCAGCTCACCAACAGCTGGGGCCAACGTCCTGACTTTC

v_call: TRBV27
clone_size: many
cdr3_length: 14
j_call: TRBJ2-7
d_call: NA
cdr3_aa: CASSLVTPWYEQYF
cdr3_nt: TGTGCCAGCAGTTTAGTGACCCCTTGGTACGAGCAGTACTTC

v_call: TRBV18
clone_size: many
cdr3_length: 15
j_call: TRBJ2-7
d_call: NA
cdr3_aa: CASSPRWGREYEQYF
cdr3_nt: TGTGCCAGCTCACCTCGTTGGGGCCGGGAGTACGAGCAGTACTTC

v_call: TRBV25-1
clone_size: NA
cdr3_length: 12
j_call: TRBJ2-1
d_call: NA
cdr3_aa: CASSESYNEQFF
cdr3_nt: TGTGCCAGCAGTGAATCTTACAATGAGCAGTTCTTC

v_call: TRBV4-1
clone_size: few
cdr3_length: 13
j_call: TRBJ1-2
d_call: NA
cdr3_aa: CASSHKQGYGYTF
cdr3_nt: TGCGCCAGCAGCCATAAACAGGGCTATGGCTACACCTTC

v_call: TRBV30
clone_size: many
cdr3_length: 11
j_call: TRBJ1-2
d_call: NA
cdr3_aa: CAWSAGPGYTF
cdr3_nt: TGTGCCTGGAGTGCCGGGCCTGGCTACACCTTC

v_call: TRBV11-2
clone_size: NA
cdr3_length: 16
j_call: TRBJ2-6
d_call: TRBD2
cdr3_aa: CASRTSAPLRANVLTF
cdr3_nt: TGTGCCAGCAGGACTAGCGCCCCCCTCCGGGCCAACGTCCTGACTTTC

v_call: TRBV6-5
clone_size: many
cdr3_length: 13
j_call: TRBJ2-5
d_call: NA
cdr3_aa: CASSYSIGETQYF
cdr3_nt: TGTGCCAGCAGTTACTCGATAGGGGAGACCCAGTACTTC

v_call: TRBV7-9
clone_size: few
cdr3_length: 13
j_call: TRBJ2-2
d_call: NA
cdr3_aa: CASSLGGLGELFF
cdr3_nt: TGTGCCAGCAGCTTAGGAGGGCTCGGGGAGCTGTTTTTT

v_call: TRBV10-3
clone_size: many
cdr3_length: 13
j_call: TRBJ2-5
d_call: NA
cdr3_aa: CAIRPGSRETQYF
cdr3_nt: TGTGCCATCAGGCCGGGATCGAGGGAGACCCAGTACTTC

v_call: TRBV12-3/TRBV12-4
clone_size: many
cdr3_length: 12
j_call: TRBJ1-2
d_call: NA
cdr3_aa: CASSFDLGGYTF
cdr3_nt: TGTGCCAGCAGTTTCGATTTGGGTGGCTACACCTTC

v_call: TRBV20-1
clone_size: NA
cdr3_length: 15
j_call: TRBJ1-3
d_call: NA
cdr3_aa: CSARDRRSSGNTIYF
cdr3_nt: TGCAGTGCTAGAGATAGACGGAGCTCTGGAAACACCATATATTTT

v_call: TRBV19
clone_size: NA
cdr3_length: 17
j_call: TRBJ1-3
d_call: NA
cdr3_aa: CASSIRLPGVSGNTIYF
cdr3_nt: TGTGCCAGTAGTATTCGACTCCCCGGGGTTTCTGGAAACACCATATATTTT

v_call: TRBV4-1
clone_size: many
cdr3_length: 12
j_call: TRBJ2-5
d_call: NA
cdr3_aa: CASSQIQETQYF
cdr3_nt: TGCGCCAGCAGCCAGATCCAAGAGACCCAGTACTTC

v_call: TRBV19
clone_size: NA
cdr3_length: 11
j_call: TRBJ2-1
d_call: NA
cdr3_aa: CASTANGEQFF
cdr3_nt: TGTGCCAGTACCGCTAACGGTGAGCAGTTCTTC

v_call: TRBV28
clone_size: many
cdr3_length: 13
j_call: TRBJ2-7
d_call: TRBD2
cdr3_aa: CASRERGSYEQYF
cdr3_nt: TGTGCCAGCAGAGAGCGGGGCTCCTACGAGCAGTACTTC

v_call: TRBV19
clone_size: many
cdr3_length: 14
j_call: TRBJ1-1
d_call: NA
cdr3_aa: CASSPAGKNTEAFF
cdr3_nt: TGTGCCAGTAGTCCCGCTGGGAAGAACACTGAAGCTTTCTTT

v_call: TRBV5-5
clone_size: few
cdr3_length: 18
j_call: TRBJ1-5
d_call: NA
cdr3_aa: CASSDLQGVLDSNQPQHF
cdr3_nt: TGTGCCAGCAGCGACCTACAGGGAGTACTCGATAGCAATCAGCCCCAGCATTTT

v_call: TRBV27
clone_size: many
cdr3_length: 15
j_call: TRBJ2-7
d_call: TRBD1
cdr3_aa: CASSYDRAIAYEQYF
cdr3_nt: TGTGCCAGCAGCTACGACAGGGCGATCGCCTACGAGCAGTACTTC

v_call: TRBV24-1
clone_size: NA
cdr3_length: 15
j_call: TRBJ1-4
d_call: NA
cdr3_aa: CATSDPRGSGEKLFF
cdr3_nt: TGTGCCACCAGTGATCCCCGGGGCTCTGGCGAAAAACTGTTTTTT

v_call: TRBV6-1
clone_size: many
cdr3_length: 13
j_call: TRBJ2-1
d_call: TRBD2
cdr3_aa: CASPASGYNEQFF
cdr3_nt: TGTGCCAGCCCGGCTAGCGGATACAATGAGCAGTTCTTC

v_call: TRBV20-1
clone_size: many
cdr3_length: 15
j_call: TRBJ2-2
d_call: NA
cdr3_aa: CSARDTGHSRGELFF
cdr3_nt: TGCAGTGCTAGAGACACGGGACATTCTCGCGGGGAGCTGTTTTTT

v_call: TRBV30
clone_size: many
cdr3_length: 12
j_call: TRBJ2-1
d_call: NA
cdr3_aa: CAWSTTLDEQFF
cdr3_nt: TGTGCCTGGAGCACTACCCTTGATGAGCAGTTCTTC

v_call: TRBV20-1
clone_size: many
cdr3_length: 15
j_call: TRBJ2-3
d_call: NA
cdr3_aa: CSADPHGGTGDTQYF
cdr3_nt: TGCAGTGCCGACCCTCACGGCGGGACGGGGGATACGCAGTATTTT